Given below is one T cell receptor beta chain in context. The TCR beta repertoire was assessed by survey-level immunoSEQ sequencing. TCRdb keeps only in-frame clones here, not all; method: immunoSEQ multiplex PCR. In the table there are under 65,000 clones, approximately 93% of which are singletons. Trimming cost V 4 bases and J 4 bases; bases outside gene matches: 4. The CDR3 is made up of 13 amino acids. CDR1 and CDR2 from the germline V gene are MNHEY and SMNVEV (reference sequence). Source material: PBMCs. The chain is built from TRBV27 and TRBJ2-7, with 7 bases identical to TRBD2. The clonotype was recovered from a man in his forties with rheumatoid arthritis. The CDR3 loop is CASSSLARYEQYF. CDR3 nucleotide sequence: TGTGCCAGCAGTTCACTAGCGAGGTACGAGCAGTACTTC.